The clone carrying this T cell receptor (beta chain) was counted a few times. The data were obtained in a study of shared clonotypes between healthy human individuals. Study overall: Each donor's CD8 memory used one plate, CD8 naive two, each CD4 subset three.

The CDR3 is 13 amino acids. CDR1 MNHEY and CDR2 SVGAGI come from the germline V gene. Trimming pared 4 bases from V and 10 bases from J, leaving 16 bases between. For every subset, genomic DNA was evenly distributed across several immunoSEQ plates. Sequenced by immunoSEQ multiplex PCR; TCRdb stores in-frame clones only, minus some. The sample has 2 million to 2.5 million clones; roughly 90% are singletons. Specimen: naive CD4+ T cells from PBMCs. Subset in this sample: CD45RA+ positively selected. The receptor comes from a man aged 18 to 30 in good health. Some clones in this sample may be carry-over from other donors' samples. The chain uses TRBV6-5 and TRBJ1-2; no clear D. The CDR3 DNA reads as TGTGCCAGCAGTTCACCGACCAAGGTCGCCTACACCTTC. Residues: CASSSPTKVAYTF.